This T cell receptor beta chain was observed in a study of cytomegalovirus exposure and HLA in healthy donors. Study as a whole: Researchers found that roughly 77% of about 400 genotyped donors fell within the Caucasian-associated ancestry cluster.

Each donor was healthy, and each was a bone marrow donor. The germline gives CDR1 SGHTA, CDR2 FQGNSA. CDR3 size: 13 residues. The V segment lost 5 bases and the J segment 3 bases; nucleotides outside the gene matches: 1. Researchers ran the PCR with 60 Vbeta and 13 Jbeta primers. Sequencing was performed with immunoSEQ multiplex PCR; in TCRdb, only in-frame clones are kept and a portion is missing. The repertoire consists of some 160,000 clones, with around 79% occurring once and the leading ten covering around 0.46%. This clone was recorded only once. Antigen unknown. General study points: Across all donors, roughly uniform sequencing depth was an assumption of the presence/absence analyses.

The chain links TRBV7-2 to TRBJ2-3; 8 bases line up with TRBD2. This sequence originates from a woman aged 50 to 60 in good health and CMV-seronegative. The sample taken for sequencing was PBMCs. DNA of the CDR3: TGTGCCAGCAGCCGGGGGGGAACAGATACGCAGTATTTT. It is translated as CASSRGGTDTQYF.